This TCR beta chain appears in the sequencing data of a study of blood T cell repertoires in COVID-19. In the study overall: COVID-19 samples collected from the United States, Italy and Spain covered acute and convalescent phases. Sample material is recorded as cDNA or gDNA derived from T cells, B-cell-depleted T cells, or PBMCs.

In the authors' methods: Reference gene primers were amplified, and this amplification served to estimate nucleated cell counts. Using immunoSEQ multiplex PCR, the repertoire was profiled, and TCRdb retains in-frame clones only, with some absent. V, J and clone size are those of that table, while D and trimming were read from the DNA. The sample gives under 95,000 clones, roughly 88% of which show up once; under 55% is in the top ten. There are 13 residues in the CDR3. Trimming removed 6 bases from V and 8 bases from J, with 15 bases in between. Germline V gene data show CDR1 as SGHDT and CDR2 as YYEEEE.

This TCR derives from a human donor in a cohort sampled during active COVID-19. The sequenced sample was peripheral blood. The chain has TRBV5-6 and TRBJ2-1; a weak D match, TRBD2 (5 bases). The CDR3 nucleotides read TGTGCCAGCAACCGCAGGTCGCGGGATGAGCAGTTCTTC. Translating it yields CASNRRSRDEQFF.